This note documents a single T cell receptor beta chain sequence. The table came from immunoSEQ multiplex PCR; TCRdb's copy has only in-frame clones and leaves some out. This sample has approximately 170,000 clones, with approximately 90% found just once. The CDR3 is 12 amino acids. Losses at the gene ends were 5 bases for V and 13 bases for J; bases not matched to a gene: 10. The record originates from a study of T cell responses to AZD1222 COVID-19 vaccine. This clonotype originated in an adult in good health. The V gene is TRBV12-3 or TRBV12-4, the J gene TRBJ1-2, with 7 bases aligning to TRBD1. Here the sequenced sample was peripheral blood, taken on day 0 of AZD1222 vaccination. The CDR3, as DNA: TGTGCCAGCAGTCTCTCACAGGGGCTTCTCACCTTC. Translation gives CASSLSQGLLTF.